The TCR beta chain described here comes from a study of T cell repertoires in cytomegalovirus infection. Overall study context: Used in the study were CMV epitopes, some recently identified and HLA-C-restricted, others well-studied and HLA-B-restricted. It can be stated that public TCR beta signatures indicated CMV infection as well as a matching HLA type. Study results and caveats: Carriers of CMV plus the relevant HLA were identified by cumulative public TCR beta family frequency. Across the ex vivo response, the dominant clonotypes were HLA-C-restricted CMV-specific TCR beta clonotypes.

In the case of this clonotype: Its matching antigen is unknown.

The CDR3 is 15 residues long. Germline V CDR1 and CDR2: DFQATT, SNEGSKA (reference sequence). The V and J ends lost 2 bases and 4 bases respectively, with 12 bases between them. From the reads, TCRdb called clonotypes with MiXCR, one entry per CDR3 protein. The repertoire holds roughly 990,000 distinct CDR3 sequences, with around a third as singletons. This rearrangement joins TRBV20-1 to TRBJ1-6, with D possibly TRBD1 on 5 matching bases. This receptor was obtained from a human donor in good health (CMV status not recorded). Some clones in this sample may be carry-over from other donors' samples. Sequenced material: cultured CD8+ T cells from PBMCs, taken from culture after CMV antigen stimulation. CDR3 in amino acids: CSARTDRTYNSPLHF. As DNA, the CDR3 is TGCAGTGCTAGAACCGACAGAACTTATAATTCACCCCTCCACTTT.